Listed below are T cell receptor beta chains from one sample, sequenced in a study of OX40 agonist ivuxolimab in advanced cancers. TCRdb's copy holds only in-frame clones and misses some; the assay was immunoSEQ multiplex PCR. The sample consists of around 56,000 clones, 75% to 90% of them appearing once. The material was CD4+ or CD8+ T cells sorted from blood, obtained in a trial of the OX40 agonist ivuxolimab. The receptors were gathered from an adult with an advanced solid tumor such as melanoma, head and neck, liver or kidney cancer. Both conserved end residues are part of each CDR3. The order of the fields is J gene, V gene, D gene, clone size, CDR3 DNA, CDR3 protein. A D gene is named only where the DNA matches it firmly. Clone size, where shown, is once, few, many, or a class for clones that have expanded.

TRBJ2-2 TRBV9 NA NA TGTGCCAGCAGCCGCAACCCCGGCGGGGAGCTGTTTTTT CASSRNPGGELFF
TRBJ1-5 TRBV10-3 NA NA TGTGCCATCAAGGCAGGGGAGGGTCAGCCCCAGCATTTT CAIKAGEGQPQHF
TRBJ2-2 TRBV29-1 TRBD1 NA TGCAGCGCGACGGGACAGGGCCCCGGGGAGCTGTTTTTT CSATGQGPGELFF
TRBJ1-5 TRBV6-1 NA NA TGTGCCAGCCTACGGGACAATAGCAATCAGCCCCAGCATTTT CASLRDNSNQPQHF
TRBJ2-1 TRBV28 NA NA TGTGCCAGCAGCGAAAGATACAATGAGCAGTTCTTC CASSERYNEQFF
TRBJ1-1 TRBV10-3 TRBD1 NA TGTGCCATCAGTGAAGGGACAGGGAACACTGAAGCTTTCTTT CAISEGTGNTEAFF
TRBJ1-5 TRBV2 NA once TGTGCCAGTCGGCCAGGGACGAATCAGCCCCAGCATTTT CASRPGTNQPQHF
TRBJ2-3 TRBV5-1 NA NA TGCGCCAGCAGCTTGGTCGACACCCTCGGGGATACGCAGTATTTT CASSLVDTLGDTQYF
TRBJ2-1 TRBV18 NA NA TGTGCCAGCTCACCATTCTTATCACAGGGAGAGGTTGAGCAGTTCTTC CASSPFLSQGEVEQFF
TRBJ1-2 TRBV14 TRBD1 NA TGTGCCAGCAGCCGGAGACAGGGAGGCTATGGCTACACCTTC CASSRRQGGYGYTF
TRBJ2-7 TRBV6-1 NA NA TGTGCCAGCAGTCAAGTGCCGGGGGAGCAGTACTTC CASSQVPGEQYF
TRBJ1-2 TRBV28 NA NA TGTGCCAGCAGTCCCCCGAACCGAGCTAACTATGGCTACACCTTC CASSPPNRANYGYTF
TRBJ2-1 TRBV7-9 NA NA TGTGCCAGCAGCCACGACGCGATCTACAATGAGCAGTTCTTC CASSHDAIYNEQFF
TRBJ1-4 TRBV5-6 NA NA TGTGCCAGCAGCAACCCATCGACTAATGAAAAACTGTTTTTT CASSNPSTNEKLFF
TRBJ2-3 TRBV6-1 NA once TGTGCCAGCAGTGAAACGAGGCGGGGTCCCACAGATACGCAGTATTTT CASSETRRGPTDTQYF
TRBJ2-2 TRBV19 NA NA TGTGCCAGTAGTAGGACAGTTCCCGGGGAGCTGTTTTTT CASSRTVPGELFF
TRBJ2-7 TRBV9 NA once TGTGCCAGCAGCCCACAGACTGGAGGGCCCTACGAGCAGTACTTC CASSPQTGGPYEQYF
TRBJ2-3 TRBV6-5 TRBD1 NA TGTGCCAGCAGTTATTCCGACAGGGTGGCAGATACGCAGTATTTT CASSYSDRVADTQYF
TRBJ2-3 TRBV27 NA NA TGTGCCAGCAGTTGGGTAGTCTACACAGATACGCAGTATTTT CASSWVVYTDTQYF
TRBJ2-5 TRBV9 NA once TGTGCCAGCAGCGTAGGGGCTAGTAGGGGACAAGAGACCCAGTACTTC CASSVGASRGQETQYF
TRBJ2-1 TRBV6-1 TRBD1 few TGTGCCAGCAGAAGGGACAGTTCCTACAATGAGCAGTTCTTC CASRRDSSYNEQFF
TRBJ2-1 TRBV18 NA once TGTGCCAGCTCACCAACCCAGGACAATGAGCAGTTCTTC CASSPTQDNEQFF
TRBJ2-7 TRBV27 TRBD1 NA TGTGCCAGCAGGGGGACAGGCACCTCCTACGAGCAGTACTTC CASRGTGTSYEQYF
TRBJ2-5 TRBV27 TRBD2 once TGTGCCAGCAACCGGCGGGGGGGCGGGGAGACCCAGTACTTC CASNRRGGGETQYF
TRBJ2-7 TRBV10-3 TRBD1 NA TGTGCCACCCGGGACAGGGGGTCCGAGCAGTACTTC CATRDRGSEQYF
TRBJ2-3 TRBV30 NA NA TGTGCCTGGAGTGGGGACCGAGGAGCGGGAGATACGCAGTATTTT CAWSGDRGAGDTQYF
TRBJ2-7 TRBV29-1 TRBD2 NA TGCAGCACACGATCCGGGACTAGCCCTAGGGAGCAGTACTTC CSTRSGTSPREQYF
TRBJ1-5 TRBV28 NA few TGTGCCAGCAGTTGGGGTGGTCGGAACCTTAATCAGCCCCAGCATTTT CASSWGGRNLNQPQHF
TRBJ1-1 TRBV5-1 TRBD1 NA TGCGCCAGCAGCAAGGGGACAGGGGGCACTGAAGCTTTCTTT CASSKGTGGTEAFF
TRBJ2-3 TRBV6-1 NA NA TGTGCCAGCAGTGCCCTACAGGGTGATACGCAGTATTTT CASSALQGDTQYF
TRBJ2-2 TRBV14 NA NA TGTGCCAGCAGCCAATCGATGGCAGGTCGGGCCACCGGGGAGCTGTTTTTT CASSQSMAGRATGELFF
TRBJ2-7 TRBV7-8 TRBD2 NA TGTGCCAGCAGCGGGGGGCTAGCGGGATCCTACGAGCAGTACTTC CASSGGLAGSYEQYF
TRBJ2-3 TRBV7-9 TRBD1 NA TGTGCCAGCCCCCCCGGGACAGGGTTGACAGATACGCAGTATTTT CASPPGTGLTDTQYF
TRBJ2-7 TRBV6-1 NA NA TGTGCCAGCAGAGACCCGGACATAGCCTACGAGCAGTACTTC CASRDPDIAYEQYF
TRBJ2-1 TRBV4-1 TRBD2 NA TGCGCCAGCAGCCGACGACTAGCCCAGGACTACAATGAGCAGTTCTTC CASSRRLAQDYNEQFF
TRBJ2-4 TRBV5-8 NA NA TGTGCCAGCAGTCCAGCCTACATTCAGTACTTC CASSPAYIQYF
TRBJ2-3 TRBV12-5 NA NA TGTGCTAGTGGTTTGGGCCGTAGCGAAGATACGCAGTATTTT CASGLGRSEDTQYF
TRBJ2-5 TRBV2 TRBD1 NA TGTGCCAGCAGCGCGGACAGGGGAAGGAGGGAGACCCAGTACTTC CASSADRGRRETQYF
TRBJ1-4 TRBV30 TRBD1 NA TGTGCCTGGAGCGAGGACAGGGGGCGCGGAAAACTGTTTTTT CAWSEDRGRGKLFF
TRBJ1-1 TRBV5-4 NA once TGTGCCAGCAGCTTGGCCGGTAGGGTGGCGGTGAACACTGAAGCTTTCTTT CASSLAGRVAVNTEAFF